The next 5 T cell receptor beta chains were all read from a single sample in a study of blood T cell repertoires in COVID-19. The assay was immunoSEQ multiplex PCR, and TCRdb's table has in-frame clones only and misses some. This sample has 330,000 or so clones, with about 90% found just once. Sequencing was done on a sample of PBMCs or T cells enriched from blood (not recorded which). These receptors all stem from a woman in her thirties who had recovered from COVID-19.

V is TRBV12-5 and J is TRBJ1-2, with 11 bases lining up with TRBD1. This CDR3 spans 16 amino acids. CDR1 is LGHNT and CDR2 is FRNRAP in the germline V gene. V shed 3 bases, J shed 5 bases, and the junction held 8 bases outside the gene matches. The CDR3 bases are TGTGCTAGTGGTTTTGCTACCCGGGACAGGGGGTATGGCTACACCTTC. This sequence encodes CASGFATRDRGYGYTF.

This chain joins TRBV3-1 (or the pseudogene TRBV3-2) and TRBJ1-6; D is unresolved. V lost 1 base and J lost 10, with 14 bases in between. Germline V lookup: CDR1 LGHDT, CDR2 YNNKEL (reference sequence). This CDR3 spans 15 amino acids. CDR3 sequence (DNA): TGTGCCAGCAGCCAAGTATCCGGGGTTGCGTCACCCCTCCACTTT. Amino acid sequence: CASSQVSGVASPLHF.

The rearrangement uses TRBV24-1 and TRBJ1-1; D is perhaps TRBD1 (5 bases). Germline V lookup: CDR1 KGHDR, CDR2 SFDVKD. Trimming removed 4 bases from V and 9 bases from J, with 8 bases in between. The CDR3 runs 11 residues. CDR3 sequence (DNA): TGTGCCACCAGTGACTCAGGGAAAGCTTTCTTT. This encodes CATSDSGKAFF.

The rearrangement uses TRBV28 and TRBJ2-3, with a possible D match to TRBD2 (5 bases). The CDR3 is made up of 15 amino acids. The germline CDR1 and CDR2 sequences are MDHEN and SYDVKM. Trimming pared 8 bases from V and 4 bases from J, leaving 19 bases between. For the CDR3, the DNA is TGTGCCAGCGGCCTCGGGGTAGCGCCGCCAGATACGCAGTATTTT. Protein product: CASGLGVAPPDTQYF.

This rearrangement joins TRBV27 to TRBJ2-1, with D tentatively TRBD2 (5 bases). Trimming removed 7 bases at V and 6 bases at J, with 16 bases between. There are 14 residues in the CDR3. The V gene's germline CDR1 is MNHEY and CDR2 SMNVEV (reference sequence). CDR3 region: CASIPLGSVNEQFF. As DNA, the CDR3 is TGTGCCAGCATCCCCTTAGGGAGCGTCAATGAGCAGTTCTTC.